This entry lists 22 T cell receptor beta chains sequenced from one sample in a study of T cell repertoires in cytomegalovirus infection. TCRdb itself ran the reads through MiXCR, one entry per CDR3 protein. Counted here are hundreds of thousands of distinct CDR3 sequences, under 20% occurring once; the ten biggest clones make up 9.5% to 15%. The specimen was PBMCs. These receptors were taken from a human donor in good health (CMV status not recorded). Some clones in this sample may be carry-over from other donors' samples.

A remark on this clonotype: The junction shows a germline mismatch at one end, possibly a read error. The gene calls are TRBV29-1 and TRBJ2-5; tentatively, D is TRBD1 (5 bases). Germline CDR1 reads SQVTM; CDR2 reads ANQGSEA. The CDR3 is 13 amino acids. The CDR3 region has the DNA TGCGGCGTTGAACGACAGATCCAAGAGACCCAGTACTTC. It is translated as CGVERQIQETQYF.

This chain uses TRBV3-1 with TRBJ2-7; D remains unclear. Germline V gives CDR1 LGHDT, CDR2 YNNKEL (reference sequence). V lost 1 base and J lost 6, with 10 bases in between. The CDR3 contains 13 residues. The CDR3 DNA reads TGTGCCAGCAGCCAAGGACCAGACGCCGAGCAGTACTTC. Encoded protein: CASSQGPDAEQYF.

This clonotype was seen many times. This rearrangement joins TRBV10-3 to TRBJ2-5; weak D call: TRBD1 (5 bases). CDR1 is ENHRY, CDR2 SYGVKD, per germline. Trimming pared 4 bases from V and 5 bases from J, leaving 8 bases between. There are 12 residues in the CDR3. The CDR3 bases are TGTGCCATCAGTGGGGGCGTGGAGACCCAGTACTTC. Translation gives CAISGGVETQYF.

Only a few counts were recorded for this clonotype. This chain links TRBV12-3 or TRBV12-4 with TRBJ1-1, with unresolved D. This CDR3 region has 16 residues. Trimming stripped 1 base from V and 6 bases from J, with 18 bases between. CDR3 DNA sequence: TGTGCCAGCAGTTTAGTATCCGAGTGGGTTATGGCTGAAGCTTTCTTT. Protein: CASSLVSEWVMAEAFF.

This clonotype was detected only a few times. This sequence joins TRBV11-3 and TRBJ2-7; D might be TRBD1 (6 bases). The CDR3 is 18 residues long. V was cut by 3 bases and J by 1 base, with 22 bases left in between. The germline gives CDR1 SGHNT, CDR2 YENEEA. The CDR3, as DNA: TGTGCCAGCAGCTTGAGGAACAGGGAACCCTCTTTTTCCTACGAGCAGTACTTC. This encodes CASSLRNREPSFSYEQYF.

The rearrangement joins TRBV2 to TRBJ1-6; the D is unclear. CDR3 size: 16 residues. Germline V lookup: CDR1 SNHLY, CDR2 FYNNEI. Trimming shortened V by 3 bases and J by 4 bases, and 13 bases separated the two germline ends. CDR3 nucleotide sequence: TGTGCCAGCAGTGACCCGACGGCGACTTATAATTCACCCCTCCACTTT. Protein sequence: CASSDPTATYNSPLHF.

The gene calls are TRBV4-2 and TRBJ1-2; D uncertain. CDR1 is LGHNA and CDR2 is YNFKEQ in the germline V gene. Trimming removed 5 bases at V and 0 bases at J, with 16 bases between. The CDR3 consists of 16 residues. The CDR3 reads CASSDQSDLTNYGYTF. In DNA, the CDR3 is TGTGCCAGCAGCGACCAATCGGACCTGACTAACTATGGCTACACCTTC.

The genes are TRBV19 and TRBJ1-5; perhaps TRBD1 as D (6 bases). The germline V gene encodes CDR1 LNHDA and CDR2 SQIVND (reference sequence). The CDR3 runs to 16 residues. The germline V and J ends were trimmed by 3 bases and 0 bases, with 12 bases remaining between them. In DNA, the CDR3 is TGTGCCAGTAGTATCGTTGGGGGGCTTAGCAATCAGCCCCAGCATTTT. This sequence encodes CASSIVGGLSNQPQHF.

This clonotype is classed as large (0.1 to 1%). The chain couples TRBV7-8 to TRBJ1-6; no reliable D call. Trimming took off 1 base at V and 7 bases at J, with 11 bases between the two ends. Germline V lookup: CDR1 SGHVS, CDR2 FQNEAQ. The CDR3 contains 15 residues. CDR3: CASSLESGVNSPLHF. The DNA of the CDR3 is TGTGCCAGCAGCTTAGAGTCTGGAGTCAATTCACCCCTCCACTTT.

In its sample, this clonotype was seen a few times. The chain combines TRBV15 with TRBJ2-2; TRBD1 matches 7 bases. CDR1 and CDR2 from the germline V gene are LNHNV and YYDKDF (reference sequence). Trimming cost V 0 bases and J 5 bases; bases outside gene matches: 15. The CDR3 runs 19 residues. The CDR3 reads CATSRERGAAGGTTGELFF. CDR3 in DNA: TGTGCCACCAGCAGAGAACGTGGGGCGGCAGGGGGTACGACCGGGGAGCTGTTTTTT.

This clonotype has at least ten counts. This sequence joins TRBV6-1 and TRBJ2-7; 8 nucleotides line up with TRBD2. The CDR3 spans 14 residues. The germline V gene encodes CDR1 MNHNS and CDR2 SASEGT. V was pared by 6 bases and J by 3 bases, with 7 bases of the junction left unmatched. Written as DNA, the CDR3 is TGTGCCAGCAGCCGGGGGGGCGACGGCTACGAGCAGTACTTC. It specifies CASSRGGDGYEQYF.

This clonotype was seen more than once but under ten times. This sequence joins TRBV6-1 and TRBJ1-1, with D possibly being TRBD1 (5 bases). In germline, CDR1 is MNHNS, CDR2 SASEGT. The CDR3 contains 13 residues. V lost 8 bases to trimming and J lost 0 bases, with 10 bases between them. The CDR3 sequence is CASGARLNTEAFF. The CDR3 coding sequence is TGTGCCAGCGGGGCCCGGTTGAACACTGAAGCTTTCTTT.

The CDR3 protein is CASSLGPNNRAYGYTF. DNA for the CDR3: TGTGCCAGCAGCTTAGGACCGAACAACCGTGCCTATGGCTACACCTTC. The chain employs TRBV7-6 and TRBJ1-2; D remains ambiguous. The CDR3 is 16 amino acids. Germline V gene sequence: CDR1 SGHVS, CDR2 FNYEAQ. Trimming pared 1 base from V and 4 bases from J, leaving 16 bases between.

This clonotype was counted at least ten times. The CDR3 loop is CASRPGGTGNEKLFF. Written as DNA, the CDR3 is TGTGCCAGCAGGCCCGGGGGGACAGGGAATGAAAAACTGTTTTTT. This chain links TRBV28 with TRBJ1-4; 9 positions match TRBD1. There are 15 residues in the CDR3. The germline gives CDR1 MDHEN, CDR2 SYDVKM. With V trimmed by 6 bases and J by 5 bases, 7 bases remained unmatched.

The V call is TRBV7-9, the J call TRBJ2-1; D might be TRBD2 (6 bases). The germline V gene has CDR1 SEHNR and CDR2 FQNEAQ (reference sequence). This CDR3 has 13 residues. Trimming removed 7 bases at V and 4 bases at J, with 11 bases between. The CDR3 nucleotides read TGTGCCAGCACCCCGACTAGGTACAATGAGCAGTTCTTC. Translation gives CASTPTRYNEQFF. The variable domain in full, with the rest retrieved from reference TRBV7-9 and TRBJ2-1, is DTGVSQNPRHKITKRGQNVTFRCDPISEHNRLYWYRQTLGQGPEFLTYFQNEAQLEKSRLLSDRFSAERPKGSFSTLEIQRTEQGDSAMYLCASTPTRYNEQFFGPGTRLTVL.

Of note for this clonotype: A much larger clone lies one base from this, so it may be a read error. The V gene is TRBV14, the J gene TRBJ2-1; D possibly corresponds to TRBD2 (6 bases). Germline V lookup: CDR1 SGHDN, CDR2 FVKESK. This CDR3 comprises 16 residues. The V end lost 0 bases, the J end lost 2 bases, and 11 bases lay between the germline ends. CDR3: CASSQEEGVAYNEQFF. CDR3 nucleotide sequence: TGTGCCAGCAGCCAAGAGGAGGGTGTCGCCTACAATGAGCAGTTCTTC.

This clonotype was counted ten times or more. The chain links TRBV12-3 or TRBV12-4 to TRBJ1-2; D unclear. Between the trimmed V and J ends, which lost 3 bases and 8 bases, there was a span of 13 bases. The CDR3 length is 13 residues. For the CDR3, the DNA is TGTGCCAGCAGTTTTTCGACGGCTCAGGGCTACACCTTC. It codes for CASSFSTAQGYTF.

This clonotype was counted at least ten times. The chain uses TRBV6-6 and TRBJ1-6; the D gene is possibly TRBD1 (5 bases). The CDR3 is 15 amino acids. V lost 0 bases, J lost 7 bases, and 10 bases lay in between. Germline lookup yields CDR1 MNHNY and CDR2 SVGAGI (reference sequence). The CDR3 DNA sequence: TGTGCCAGCAGTTACTCGGGGCAGAGAAATTCACCCCTCCACTTT. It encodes CASSYSGQRNSPLHF.

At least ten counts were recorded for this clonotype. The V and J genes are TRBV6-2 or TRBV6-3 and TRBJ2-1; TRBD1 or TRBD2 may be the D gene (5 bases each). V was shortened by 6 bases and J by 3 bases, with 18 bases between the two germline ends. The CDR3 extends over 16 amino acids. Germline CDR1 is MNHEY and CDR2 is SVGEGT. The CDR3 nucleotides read TGTGCCAGCAGCCCACGGGACGCCATAAACTACAATGAGCAGTTCTTC. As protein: CASSPRDAINYNEQFF.

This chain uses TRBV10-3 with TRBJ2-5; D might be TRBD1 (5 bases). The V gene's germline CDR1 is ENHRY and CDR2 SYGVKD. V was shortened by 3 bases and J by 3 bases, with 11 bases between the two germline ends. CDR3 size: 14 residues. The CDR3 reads CAISERQGKETQYF. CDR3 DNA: TGTGCCATCAGTGAACGTCAGGGTAAAGAGACCCAGTACTTC.

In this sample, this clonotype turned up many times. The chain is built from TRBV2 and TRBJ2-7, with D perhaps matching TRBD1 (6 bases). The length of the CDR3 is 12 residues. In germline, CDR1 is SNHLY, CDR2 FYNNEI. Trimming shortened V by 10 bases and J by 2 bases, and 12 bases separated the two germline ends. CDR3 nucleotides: TGTGCCACCGGCCGGGACACCTACGAGCAGTACTTC. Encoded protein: CATGRDTYEQYF.

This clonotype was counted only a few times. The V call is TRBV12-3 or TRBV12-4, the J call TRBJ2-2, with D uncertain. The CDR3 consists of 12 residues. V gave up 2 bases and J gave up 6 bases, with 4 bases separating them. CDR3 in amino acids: CASSLLPGELFF. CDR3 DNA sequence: TGTGCCAGCAGTTTACTCCCCGGGGAGCTGTTTTTT.